The 26 T cell receptor beta chains below come from one sample, sequenced in a study of technical replicates of blood from several donors. Clones were read by immunoSEQ multiplex PCR, and TCRdb kept only the in-frame ones, dropping some. Of 75,000 to 95,000 clones in the sample, roughly 96% were seen once. Sequencing used T cells isolated from PBMCs. These receptors all stem from a human donor in good health.

This clone was seen a single time. The chain has TRBV27 and TRBJ1-2; no definite D call. Germline V gene lookup returns CDR1 MNHEY and CDR2 SMNVEV (reference sequence). CDR3 size: 15 residues. V lost 5 bases to trimming and J lost 0 bases, with 13 bases between them. CDR3 nucleotides: TGTGCCAGCAGTCCCACACTAGGAGCTAACTATGGCTACACCTTC. It encodes CASSPTLGANYGYTF.

This chain uses TRBV2 with TRBJ1-2, with a possible D match to TRBD1 (5 bases). V was trimmed by 5 bases and J by 4 bases, leaving 14 bases between them. This CDR3 spans 14 amino acids. Germline values: CDR1 SNHLY, CDR2 FYNNEI. The CDR3 here is CASSQMTVSYGYTF. CDR3 in DNA: TGTGCCAGCAGTCAAATGACAGTTTCCTATGGCTACACCTTC.

V gene TRBV5-1 combines with J gene TRBJ1-2; the D gene is possibly TRBD1 (5 bases). V dropped 9 bases and J dropped 1 base, with 13 bases sitting between them. Germline V CDR1 and CDR2: SGHRS, YFSETQ. This CDR3 has 13 amino acids. In DNA, the CDR3 is TGCGCCACCAGGGTACGGGATAACTATGGCTACACCTTC. This gives the protein CATRVRDNYGYTF.

The genes are TRBV28 and TRBJ1-1; unclear D gene. V dropped 4 bases and J dropped 4 bases, with 25 bases sitting between them. The germline gives CDR1 MDHEN, CDR2 SYDVKM. This CDR3 is 18 amino acids long. CDR3 residues: CASSYRIIFALGGTEAFF. The CDR3, as DNA: TGTGCCAGCAGTTATCGGATCATTTTTGCGCTCGGCGGCACTGAAGCTTTCTTT.

V is TRBV6-1 and J is TRBJ1-2, with D perhaps matching TRBD1 (6 bases). Trimming pared 2 bases from V and 2 bases from J, leaving 12 bases between. The germline CDR1 and CDR2 sequences are MNHNS and SASEGT. This CDR3 contains 15 residues. CDR3 DNA sequence: TGTGCCAGCAGTGAAAGATGGACAGAGAACTATGGCTACACCTTC. This encodes CASSERWTENYGYTF.

This chain joins TRBV7-2 and TRBJ2-3; D unresolved. The germline V and J ends were trimmed by 4 bases and 4 bases, with 12 bases remaining between them. The CDR3 has 14 residues. Germline V gene data show CDR1 as SGHTA and CDR2 as FQGNSA. Here the CDR3 DNA reads TGTGCCAGCAGCTCCATAACTTTAGCAGATACGCAGTATTTT. Translated: CASSSITLADTQYF.

This clone was seen a single time. The gene calls are TRBV28 and TRBJ1-1; TRBD1 agrees at 7 bases. The V segment lost 6 bases and the J segment 8 bases; nucleotides outside the gene matches: 6. CDR1 is MDHEN, CDR2 SYDVKM, per germline. This CDR3 spans 12 amino acids. CDR3 nucleotides: TGTGCCAGCAGACCCTGGGACAGCGAAGCTTTCTTT. Translated, it gives CASRPWDSEAFF.

The gene calls are TRBV5-4 and TRBJ2-7; D remains unclear. Germline-derived CDR1 and CDR2 are SGHNT and YYREEE (reference sequence). The CDR3 totals 11 residues. V lost 2 bases and J lost 5, with 5 bases in between. CDR3 coding DNA: TGTGCCAGCAGCTTACGGGACGAGCAGTACTTC. Protein product: CASSLRDEQYF.

The chain joins TRBV6-6 to TRBJ2-7; 7 nucleotides agree with TRBD2. The CDR3 runs to 16 residues. In germline, CDR1 is MNHNY, CDR2 SVGAGI (reference sequence). The V gene end was trimmed by 4 bases and the J gene end by 3 bases; junction bases not matched to a gene: 12. The CDR3 coding sequence is TGTGCCAGCAGTTGGGGAAGCGGCGGGAGTTACTACGAGCAGTACTTC. This codes for CASSWGSGGSYYEQYF.

The V gene is TRBV29-1, the J gene TRBJ2-2, with TRBD1 matching 9 bases. The V and J ends lost 4 bases and 7 bases, in that order; junction bases with no gene match: 4. The germline gives CDR1 SQVTM, CDR2 ANQGSEA. There are 13 residues in the CDR3. The CDR3 region has the DNA TGCAGCGTTGGGGACAGGGTCATCGGGGAGCTGTTTTTT. This gives the protein CSVGDRVIGELFF.

The rearrangement uses TRBV5-1 and TRBJ1-2; 7 positions agree with TRBD1. Trimming removed 9 bases from V and 4 bases from J; junction bases left unmatched: 9. The CDR3 totals 13 residues. The germline gives CDR1 SGHRS, CDR2 YFSETQ. The CDR3 loop is CATQTGLGYGYTF. The CDR3 nucleotides read TGCGCCACCCAGACAGGGTTGGGCTATGGCTACACCTTC.

The chain uses TRBV19 and TRBJ2-2, with D perhaps TRBD1 (5 bases). CDR3 length equals 17 residues. The V end was cut by 1 base, the J end by 5 bases, with 17 bases between. Germline V lookup: CDR1 LNHDA, CDR2 SQIVND (reference sequence). The CDR3 sequence: CASSIVGSGSLTGELFF. As DNA, the CDR3 is TGTGCCAGTAGTATAGTTGGCTCAGGGTCGTTGACCGGGGAGCTGTTTTTT.

The V and J genes are TRBV25-1 and TRBJ2-5, with D possibly matching TRBD2 (6 bases). Germline V CDR1 and CDR2: MGHDK, SYGVNS. CDR3 size: 15 residues. V shed 4 bases and J shed 8 bases, with 20 bases lying between them. CDR3 sequence (DNA): TGTGCCAGCAGTGGGCCGCGGGGATCGCAGCTTACCCAGTACTTC. Translating it yields CASSGPRGSQLTQYF.

This chain joins TRBV11-3 and TRBJ2-2; TRBD1 agrees at 9 bases. The CDR3 is 16 residues long. Losses at the gene ends were 6 bases for V and 0 bases for J; bases not matched to a gene: 5. Germline values: CDR1 SGHNT, CDR2 YENEEA. In nucleotides, the CDR3 is TGTGCCAGCAGTTCAGGACAGGGGACGAACACCGGGGAGCTGTTTTTT. Translation: CASSSGQGTNTGELFF.

The V gene is TRBV5-6, the J gene TRBJ2-2; 10 positions agree with TRBD2. CDR3 size: 16 residues. Germline values: CDR1 SGHDT, CDR2 YYEEEE. Unmatched junction bases numbered 2, after V lost 3 bases and J lost 0 bases. The CDR3 coding sequence is TGTGCCAGCAGCTGGACTAGCGGCTCGAACACCGGGGAGCTGTTTTTT. Protein: CASSWTSGSNTGELFF.

This rearrangement joins TRBV7-9 to TRBJ1-2; 8 bases are shared with TRBD1. Germline V gene data show CDR1 as SEHNR and CDR2 as FQNEAQ (reference sequence). V lost 3 bases to trimming and J lost 7 bases; unmatched junction nucleotides: 4. The CDR3 runs 13 residues. CDR3: CASSLVRGLGYTF. CDR3 DNA sequence: TGTGCCAGCAGCTTGGTCAGGGGGCTTGGCTACACCTTC.

In DNA form, the CDR3 reads TGTGCCAGCAGTCCCATATACAGGGGGAGTAACACTGAAGCTTTCTTT. As protein: CASSPIYRGSNTEAFF. The chain combines TRBV28 with TRBJ1-1; 8 nucleotides agree with TRBD1. Germline-derived CDR1 and CDR2 are MDHEN and SYDVKM. V dropped 5 bases and J dropped 2; count of bases not matched to a gene: 10. The CDR3 runs to 16 residues.

This clone was seen only once. The chain couples TRBV4-1 to TRBJ2-7, with 8 bases that match TRBD2. The CDR3 length is 16 residues. Trimming removed 1 base from V and 0 bases from J; junction bases left unmatched: 5. Germline CDR1 and CDR2: MGHRA and YSYEKL. The CDR3 reads CASSQGVAGGSYEQYF. The CDR3 region has the DNA TGCGCCAGCAGCCAAGGAGTTGCGGGAGGCTCCTACGAGCAGTACTTC.

The V and J genes are TRBV5-1 and TRBJ2-1, with D possibly TRBD2 on 5 matching bases. The CDR3 contains 14 residues. Germline V CDR1 and CDR2: SGHRS, YFSETQ. V dropped 0 bases and J dropped 8 bases, with 12 bases sitting between them. CDR3 sequence (DNA): TGCGCCAGCAGCTTGGGGGGTCTAGCCTATGAGCAGTTCTTC. Amino acid sequence: CASSLGGLAYEQFF. The full variable domain, its missing parts supplied by reference TRBV5-1 and TRBJ2-1, is KAGVTQTPRYLIKTRGQQVTLSCSPISGHRSVSWYQQTPGQGLQFLFEYFSETQRNKGNFPGRFSGRQFSNSRSEMNVSTLELGDSALYLCASSLGGLAYEQFFGPGTRLTVL.

The chain links TRBV27 to TRBJ1-1, with D possibly matching TRBD1 (5 bases). V was shortened by 3 bases and J by 4 bases, with 24 bases between the two germline ends. CDR3 length: 18 residues. CDR1 and CDR2 (germline): MNHEY, SMNVEV (reference sequence). The CDR3 region is CASSFWGGAETPSTEAFF. In DNA, the CDR3 is TGTGCCAGCAGTTTCTGGGGAGGGGCAGAGACCCCCTCCACTGAAGCTTTCTTT.

This chain joins TRBV18 and TRBJ1-1; D gene unclear. Germline CDR1 KGHSH, CDR2 LQKENI. Trimming stripped 3 bases from V and 0 bases from J, with 8 bases between. The CDR3 is 14 amino acids. In DNA form, the CDR3 reads TGTGCCAGCTCACCCACCGACATGAACACTGAAGCTTTCTTT. This sequence encodes CASSPTDMNTEAFF.

This clone was counted a single time. This chain links TRBV28 with TRBJ2-3; a possible D gene is TRBD2 (5 bases). This CDR3 spans 13 amino acids. The germline V gene has CDR1 MDHEN and CDR2 SYDVKM. Trimming took off 7 bases at V and 1 base at J, with 9 bases between the two ends. Here the CDR3 reads CASNKGGTDTQYF. For the CDR3, the DNA is TGTGCCAGCAATAAGGGAGGCACAGATACGCAGTATTTT.

The gene calls are TRBV27 and TRBJ2-5; D not certain. Trimming left V 5 bases short and J 6 bases short, with 19 bases between. Per germline, CDR1 MNHEY and CDR2 SMNVEV (reference sequence). The CDR3 is 15 residues long. CDR3 in DNA: TGTGCCAGCAGTGAGCTCAGACTCCGAGGCAAGACCCAGTACTTC. Translated, it gives CASSELRLRGKTQYF.

The rearrangement links TRBV6-1 to TRBJ2-7; tentatively, D is TRBD1 (6 bases). Germline values: CDR1 MNHNS, CDR2 SASEGT. This CDR3 has 15 residues. V was shortened by 4 bases and J by 1 base, with 14 bases between the two germline ends. The CDR3, as DNA: TGTGCCAGCAGTGCCACCAGAACAGGGTCCTACGAGCAGTACTTC. Protein product: CASSATRTGSYEQYF.

V is TRBV9 and J is TRBJ1-2; 7 bases are shared with TRBD1. The J segment lost 3 bases and the V segment lost 4 bases, leaving 6 bases of the junction unmatched. This CDR3 is built from 14 residues. Germline CDR1 SGDLS, CDR2 YYNGEE. The CDR3: CASSTGQGDYGYTF. The CDR3 nucleotides read TGTGCCAGCAGCACCGGTCAGGGGGACTATGGCTACACCTTC.

V is TRBV18 and J is TRBJ2-7, with D perhaps TRBD1 (5 bases). V was clipped by 1 base and J by 0 bases, with 7 bases between them. This CDR3 region has 14 residues. The germline V gene has CDR1 KGHSH and CDR2 LQKENI. The DNA of the CDR3 is TGTGCCAGCTCACCACTAGACAGCTCCTACGAGCAGTACTTC. Translation: CASSPLDSSYEQYF.